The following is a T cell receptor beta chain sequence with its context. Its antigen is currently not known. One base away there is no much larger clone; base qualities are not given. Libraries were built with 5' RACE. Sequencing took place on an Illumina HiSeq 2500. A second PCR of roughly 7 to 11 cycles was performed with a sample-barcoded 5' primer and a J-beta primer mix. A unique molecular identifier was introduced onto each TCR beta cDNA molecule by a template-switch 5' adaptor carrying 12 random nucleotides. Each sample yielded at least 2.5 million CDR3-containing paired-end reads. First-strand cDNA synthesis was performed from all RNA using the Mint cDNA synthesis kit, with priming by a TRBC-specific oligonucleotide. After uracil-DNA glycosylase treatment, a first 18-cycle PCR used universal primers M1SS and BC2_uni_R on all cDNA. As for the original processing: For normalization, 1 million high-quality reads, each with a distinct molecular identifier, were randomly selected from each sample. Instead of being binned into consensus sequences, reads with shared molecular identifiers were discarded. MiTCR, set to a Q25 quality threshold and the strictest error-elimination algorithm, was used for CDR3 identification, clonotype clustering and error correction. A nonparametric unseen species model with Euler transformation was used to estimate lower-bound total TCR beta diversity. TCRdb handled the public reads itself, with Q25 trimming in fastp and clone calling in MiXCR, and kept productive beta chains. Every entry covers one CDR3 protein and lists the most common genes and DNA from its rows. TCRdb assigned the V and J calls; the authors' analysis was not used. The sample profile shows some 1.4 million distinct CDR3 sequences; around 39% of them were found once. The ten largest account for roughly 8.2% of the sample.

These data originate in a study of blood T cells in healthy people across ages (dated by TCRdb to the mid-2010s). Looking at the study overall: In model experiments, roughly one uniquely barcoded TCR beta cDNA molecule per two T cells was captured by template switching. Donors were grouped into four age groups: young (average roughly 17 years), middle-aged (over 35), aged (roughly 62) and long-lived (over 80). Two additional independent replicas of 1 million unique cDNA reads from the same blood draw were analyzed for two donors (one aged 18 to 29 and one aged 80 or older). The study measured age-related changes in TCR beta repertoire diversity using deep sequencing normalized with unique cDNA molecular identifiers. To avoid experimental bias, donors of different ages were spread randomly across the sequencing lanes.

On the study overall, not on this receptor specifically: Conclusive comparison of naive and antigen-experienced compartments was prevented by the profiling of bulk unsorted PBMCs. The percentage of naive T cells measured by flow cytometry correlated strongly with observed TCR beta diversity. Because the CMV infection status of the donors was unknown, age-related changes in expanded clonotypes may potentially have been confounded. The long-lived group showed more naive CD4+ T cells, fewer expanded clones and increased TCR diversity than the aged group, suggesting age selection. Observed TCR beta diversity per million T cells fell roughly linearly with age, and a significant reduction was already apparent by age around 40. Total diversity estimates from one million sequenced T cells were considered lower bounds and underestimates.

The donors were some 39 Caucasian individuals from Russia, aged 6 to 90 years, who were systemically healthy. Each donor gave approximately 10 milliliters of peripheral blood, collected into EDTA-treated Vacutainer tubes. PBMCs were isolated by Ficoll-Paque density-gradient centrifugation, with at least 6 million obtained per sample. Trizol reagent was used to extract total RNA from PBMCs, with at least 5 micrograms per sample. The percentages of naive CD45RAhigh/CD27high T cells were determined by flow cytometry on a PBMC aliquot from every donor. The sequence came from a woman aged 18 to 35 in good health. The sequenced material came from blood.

This receptor has the CDR3 CSAGGTGGLETQYF. The DNA sequence is given as TGCAGTGCTGGAGGGACAGGGGGCTTAGAGACCCAGTACTTC. In this chain, TRBV20-1 is recombined with TRBJ2-7; 12 central bases correspond to TRBD1. With the DNA end fitting TRBJ2-5 better, the J assignment may be wrong. CDR3 length: 14 amino acids, cysteine to phenylalanine. Only CDR3 DNA remains: 42 bases, in frame from the first base. CDR1 is given as DFQATT and CDR2 as SNEGSKA, both from the germline V gene (reference sequence).